This T cell receptor beta chain was profiled in a study of identifying expanded T cells in peripheral blood. Broader study findings: Variance in clone template counts between approximately two-week samples significantly increased with total template count across all healthy donors. Roughly 1.2 clones differed between technical replicates, versus approximately 17 and 20 over time.

As for this clone: Its antigen is unknown.

Collection occurred without any documented infections or immune events in donors. Trimming stripped 4 bases from V and 4 bases from J, with 14 bases between. Germline CDR1 and CDR2: SNHLY and FYNNEI. CDR3 size: 15 residues. Repertoires were generated with immunoSEQ multiplex PCR, while TCRdb's copy carries only in-frame clones and drops some. The repertoire holds tens of thousands of clones, with 70% to 90% as singletons. The chain couples TRBV2 to TRBJ1-3; D not resolved. The sequence was collected from a person between 18 and 70 years old in good health. The sequencing sample was made of blood. The CDR3 DNA sequence: TGTGCCAGCAGTGTTGGGAAGGGCTGGGGAAACACCATATATTTT. The encoded protein is CASSVGKGWGNTIYF.